The 10 T cell receptor beta chains below come from one sample, sequenced in a study of cytomegalovirus exposure and HLA in healthy donors. PCR employed 60 Vbeta and 13 Jbeta primers. TCRdb keeps only in-frame clones here, not all; method: immunoSEQ multiplex PCR. The sample has about 250,000 clones, 80% seen once. The sample taken for sequencing was PBMCs. The receptors stem from a girl between 2 and 10 years old in good health and CMV-seronegative.

The rearrangement joins TRBV2 to TRBJ2-1; a weak D match, TRBD2 (6 bases). Germline V gives CDR1 SNHLY, CDR2 FYNNEI. Trimming pared 7 bases from V and 1 base from J, leaving 11 bases between. This CDR3 is 14 amino acids long. The CDR3 DNA reads TGTGCCAGCATCATAAGCGGGTCCTACAATGAGCAGTTCTTC. Its translation is CASIISGSYNEQFF.

The rearrangement uses TRBV18 and TRBJ2-1; 12 bases are shared with TRBD2. CDR3 length equals 14 residues. The germline V gene has CDR1 KGHSH and CDR2 LQKENI. J was trimmed by 4 bases and V by 6 bases; bases with no gene match: 1. CDR3 in amino acids: CASSTSGGYNEQFF. In DNA form, the CDR3 reads TGTGCCAGCTCCACTAGCGGGGGGTACAATGAGCAGTTCTTC.

V usage is TRBV4-1 and J usage is TRBJ2-6, with 10 bases fitting TRBD1. The V gene's germline CDR1 is MGHRA and CDR2 YSYEKL. With 1 base clipped from V and 1 base from J, the junction kept 7 bases outside the gene matches. The CDR3 spans 19 residues. Here the CDR3 reads CASSQGKRQGASGANVLTF. The CDR3 bases are TGCGCCAGCAGCCAAGGCAAGAGACAGGGGGCGTCTGGGGCCAACGTCCTGACTTTC.

The sample holds one count of this clone. The rearrangement joins TRBV7-6 to TRBJ1-2; 7 bases map to TRBD1. CDR3 length: 12 amino acids. V lost 6 bases to trimming and J lost 14 bases; unmatched junction nucleotides: 12. Germline assignment: CDR1 SGHVS and CDR2 FNYEAQ. The chain's CDR3 is CASSFPGQRATF. In DNA form, the CDR3 reads TGTGCCAGCAGTTTCCCGGGACAGCGAGCTACCTTC.

The chain links TRBV5-1 to TRBJ2-7; the D gene is possibly TRBD1 (5 bases). The CDR3 length is 15 residues. CDR1 and CDR2 from the germline V gene are SGHRS and YFSETQ. Trimming took 1 base from V and 1 from J, leaving 12 bases between them. For the CDR3, the DNA is TGCGCCAGCAGCTTGAGGACAACAATTTCCTACGAGCAGTACTTC. Protein sequence: CASSLRTTISYEQYF. Drawing the rest from reference TRBV5-1 and TRBJ2-7, the complete variable domain is KAGVTQTPRYLIKTRGQQVTLSCSPISGHRSVSWYQQTPGQGLQFLFEYFSETQRNKGNFPGRFSGRQFSNSRSEMNVSTLELGDSALYLCASSLRTTISYEQYFGPGTRLTVT.

This chain links TRBV7-4 with TRBJ2-5, with TRBD2 identical over 10 bases. The ends lost 6 bases at V and 8 bases at J; junction bases unmatched: 6. Germline lookup yields CDR1 SGHVT and CDR2 SQSDAQ. CDR3 size: 13 residues. CDR3 nucleotide sequence: TGTGCCAGCAGGTGGGGGACTAGCGACACCCAGTACTTC. This encodes CASRWGTSDTQYF. Full variable domain (missing parts from reference TRBV7-4 and TRBJ2-5): GAGVSQSPRYKVAKRGRDVALRCDSISGHVTLYWYRQTLGQGSEVLTYSQSDAQRDKSGRPSGRFSAERPERSVSTLKIQRTEQGDSAVYLCASRWGTSDTQYFGPGTRLLVL.

This rearrangement joins TRBV25-1 to TRBJ2-5; D may be TRBD2 (5 bases). The J call may be mistaken, given a closer DNA end match to TRBJ2-7. The CDR3 is 16 amino acids. Germline CDR1 is MGHDK and CDR2 is SYGVNS. This CDR3 is CASSESGWHVGYEQYF. The CDR3 coding sequence is TGTGCCAGCAGTGAATCGGGGTGGCACGTGGGATACGAGCAGTACTTC.

The chain joins TRBV6-5 to TRBJ2-7; D might be TRBD1 (7 bases). CDR1 and CDR2 (germline): MNHEY, SVGAGI. The CDR3 is 16 amino acids. Trimming took 0 bases from V and 5 from J, leaving 17 bases between them. Written as DNA, the CDR3 is TGTGCCAGCAGTTACTCCCTAGGGGCAGGGGGGAACGAGCAGTACTTC. Translation: CASSYSLGAGGNEQYF.

The CDR3 sequence is CSAASQEAYEQYF. As DNA, the CDR3 is TGCAGCGCCGCGAGCCAGGAGGCCTACGAGCAGTACTTC. The J gene is TRBJ2-7, the V gene TRBV29-1; tentative D call: TRBD2 (5 bases). CDR1 is SQVTM and CDR2 is ANQGSEA in the germline V gene. The ends were cut back, 7 bases at V and 2 bases at J, with 15 bases in the middle. The CDR3 extends over 13 amino acids.

The genes are TRBV14 and TRBJ2-7; D is possibly TRBD2 (7 bases). The CDR3 covers 16 residues. Trimming shortened V by 0 bases and J by 3 bases, and 15 bases separated the two germline ends. Germline assignment: CDR1 SGHDN and CDR2 FVKESK. The CDR3 sequence is CASSQDNRGALYEQYF. The DNA of the CDR3 is TGTGCCAGCAGCCAAGACAATCGGGGGGCCCTCTACGAGCAGTACTTC. Using reference TRBV14 and TRBJ2-7 for the parts outside the CDR3, the full variable domain is EAGVTQFPSHSVIEKGQTVTLRCDPISGHDNLYWYRRVMGKEIKFLLHFVKESKQDESGMPNNRFLAERTGGTYSTLKVQPAELEDSGVYFCASSQDNRGALYEQYFGPGTRLTVT.